The clone carrying this TCR beta chain was seen more than once but under ten times. Its antigen is not known. This CDR3 region has 14 residues. Germline V gene data show CDR1 as SGHRS and CDR2 as YFSETQ. V dropped 5 bases and J dropped 4 bases, with 15 bases sitting between them. The data stem from a study of shared clonotypes between healthy human individuals. About the study: Each donor contributed plates that comprised three CD4 naive, three CD4 memory, two CD8 naive and one CD8 memory.

Libraries were prepared by immunoSEQ multiplex PCR; TCRdb keeps only in-frame clonotypes and omits some of them. The sample shows around 750,000 clones, approximately 79% of them seen only once. Study-wide results and limits: Sharing across four donors was highest in naive CD4 (around 5%) and lowest in memory CD8 (roughly 0.4%). Expectations were that clonotype sharing among donors would be affected by sequencing depth.

V and J are TRBV5-1 and TRBJ1-2, with D unresolved. The sample was memory CD4+ T cells sorted from blood. Subset: CD45RA-negative fraction. The sequence was collected from a woman aged 25 to 39 in good health. The CDR3 DNA follows: TGCGCCAGCAGACTGGACGTAGCCCTCTATGGCTACACCTTC. It yields the protein CASRLDVALYGYTF.